A single sample gave rise to the 10 T cell receptor beta chains below, sequenced in a study of Graves' ophthalmopathy and Graves' hyperthyroidism. Amplification targeted the TCR beta CDR3 regions, with RNA transcripts as the source material. In the first round, RT-PCR was carried out with HTBI primers, and a multiplex PCR formed the second round. TCRdb ran MiXCR on the multiplex PCR reads and lists one entry per CDR3 protein. The sample has roughly 500,000 distinct CDR3 sequences, around an eighth seen once. Sequencing used blood. Source of these receptors: a woman aged 25 to 39 with Graves' ophthalmopathy.

This clonotype appeared many times. This chain joins TRBV13 and TRBJ2-7; TRBD2 matches at 10 bases. The V segment lost 0 bases and the J segment 6 bases; nucleotides outside the gene matches: 5. The germline V gene has CDR1 PRHDT and CDR2 FYEKMQ (reference sequence). The CDR3 is 15 amino acids. The CDR3: CASSLGLAGDTEQYF. The CDR3 region has the DNA TGTGCCAGCAGCTTAGGCCTAGCGGGGGATACCGAGCAGTACTTC.

The genes are TRBV12-3 or TRBV12-4 and TRBJ1-2; D unresolved. Trimming shortened V by 3 bases and J by 6 bases, and 11 bases separated the two germline ends. The CDR3 runs 13 residues. The DNA of the CDR3 is TGTGCCAGCAGTTTCACTCGGACGGATGGCTACACCTTC. Residues: CASSFTRTDGYTF.

This clonotype was counted at least ten times. This rearrangement joins TRBV27 to TRBJ2-7, with D perhaps matching TRBD2 (5 bases). The CDR3 consists of 16 residues. CDR1 is MNHEY and CDR2 is SMNVEV in the germline V gene (reference sequence). The V gene lost 4 bases and the J gene lost 2 bases, with 18 bases spanning the gap. The CDR3 DNA is TGTGCCAGCAGTTGGTTCTCGAACGAGGGTACCTACGAGCAGTACTTC. This sequence encodes CASSWFSNEGTYEQYF.

This clonotype was seen repeatedly, ten times or more. The rearrangement links TRBV19 to TRBJ1-3; the match to TRBD1 covers 9 bases. Germline CDR1 is LNHDA and CDR2 is SQIVND (reference sequence). The length of the CDR3 is 16 residues. The trim removed 4 bases at V and 4 bases at J, leaving 8 bases unmatched. CDR3 residues: CASSTPGTGYGNTIYF. The DNA of the CDR3 is TGTGCCAGTAGTACCCCCGGGACAGGGTACGGAAACACCATATATTTT.

This clonotype has a count of ten or more. The CDR3 DNA follows: TGTGCCAGTAGTATATCCTCGAGGGCGCCAAATCAGCCCCAGCATTTT. Translation gives CASSISSRAPNQPQHF. V gene TRBV19 combines with J gene TRBJ1-5; D call uncertain. Germline V lookup: CDR1 LNHDA, CDR2 SQIVND (reference sequence). The V gene lost 2 bases and the J gene lost 4 bases, with 15 bases spanning the gap. CDR3 length equals 16 residues.

There are many counts of this clonotype. The rearrangement uses TRBV12-3 or TRBV12-4 and TRBJ2-2; D tentatively reads TRBD1 or TRBD2 (6 bases each). The ends were cut back, 3 bases at V and 0 bases at J, with 11 bases in the middle. This CDR3 spans 16 amino acids. The CDR3 here is CASSLGGESNTGELFF. CDR3 in DNA: TGTGCCAGCAGTTTGGGGGGCGAGTCGAACACCGGGGAGCTGTTTTTT.

At least ten counts were recorded for this clonotype. J is TRBJ1-1 and V is TRBV10-2; maybe TRBD1 (5 bases). The CDR3 runs 13 residues. V gave up 2 bases and J gave up 7 bases, with 11 bases separating them. Germline V CDR1 and CDR2: WSHSY, SAAADI. The CDR3 loop reads CASSEKGLDEAFF. The DNA of the CDR3 is TGCGCCAGCAGTGAGAAGGGGTTGGATGAAGCTTTCTTT.

Many counts were recorded for this clonotype. The chain has TRBV6-1 and TRBJ2-7; 8 bases align to TRBD1. This CDR3 spans 14 amino acids. Per the germline V gene, CDR1 is MNHNS and CDR2 is SASEGT. The junction had 12 bases not matched to a gene; V was cut back by 8 bases and J by 6 bases. As DNA, the CDR3 is TGTGCCAGCGGGCAGGACAGGGCCGGCTCCGAGCAGTACTTC. This encodes CASGQDRAGSEQYF.

In this sample, this clonotype turned up many times. The chain uses TRBV28 and TRBJ1-2; D uncertain. Germline lookup yields CDR1 MDHEN and CDR2 SYDVKM. The V end was cut by 2 bases, the J end by 5 bases, with 12 bases between. The CDR3 runs to 14 residues. CDR3 nucleotides: TGTGCCAGCAGTTTAGCTGAGGTTGAGTATGGCTACACCTTC. Translated, it gives CASSLAEVEYGYTF.

This clonotype was observed a few times. The V call is TRBV5-1, the J call TRBJ2-5, with D perhaps given as TRBD1 or TRBD2 (5 bases each). The CDR3 is 16 amino acids. Trimming removed 4 bases from V and 5 bases from J, with 21 bases in between. The germline CDR1 and CDR2 sequences are SGHRS and YFSETQ. CDR3 nucleotides: TGCGCCAGCAGCCCTATGACGAGGGGCGCGTGGGAGACCCAGTACTTC. Its protein is CASSPMTRGAWETQYF.